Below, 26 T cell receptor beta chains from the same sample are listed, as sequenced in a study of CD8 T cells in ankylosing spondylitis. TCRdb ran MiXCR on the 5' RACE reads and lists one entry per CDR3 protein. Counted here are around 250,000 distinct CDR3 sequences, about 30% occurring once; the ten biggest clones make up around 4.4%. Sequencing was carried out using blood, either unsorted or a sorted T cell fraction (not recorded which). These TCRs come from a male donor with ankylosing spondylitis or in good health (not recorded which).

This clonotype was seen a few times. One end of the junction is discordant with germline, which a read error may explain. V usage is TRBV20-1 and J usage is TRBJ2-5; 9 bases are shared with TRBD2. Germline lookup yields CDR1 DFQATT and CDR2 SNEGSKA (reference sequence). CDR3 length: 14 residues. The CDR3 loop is CSARGAGGPETQYF. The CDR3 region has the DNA TGCAGTGCCAGAGGGGCGGGGGGGCCCGAGACCCAGTACTTC.

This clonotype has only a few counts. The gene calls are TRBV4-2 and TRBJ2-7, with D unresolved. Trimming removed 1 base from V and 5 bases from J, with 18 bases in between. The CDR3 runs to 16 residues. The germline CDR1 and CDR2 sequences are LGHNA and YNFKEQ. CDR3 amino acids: CASSQVVGIDGDEQYF. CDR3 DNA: TGTGCCAGCAGCCAAGTGGTGGGCATTGATGGGGACGAGCAGTACTTC.

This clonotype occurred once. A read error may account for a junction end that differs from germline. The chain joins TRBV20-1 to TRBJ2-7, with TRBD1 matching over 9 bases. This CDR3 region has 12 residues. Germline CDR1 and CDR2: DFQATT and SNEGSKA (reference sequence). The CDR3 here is CSAGDRGYEQYF. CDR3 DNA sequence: TGCAGTGCTGGAGACAGGGGGTACGAGCAGTACTTC.

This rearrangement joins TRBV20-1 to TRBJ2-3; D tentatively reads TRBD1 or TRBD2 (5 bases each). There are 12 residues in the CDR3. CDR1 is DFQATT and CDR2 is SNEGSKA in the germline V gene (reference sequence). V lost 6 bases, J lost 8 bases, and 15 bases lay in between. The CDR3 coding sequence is TGCAGTGCCTCGGGACCGTCAATTACGCAGTATTTT. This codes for CSASGPSITQYF.

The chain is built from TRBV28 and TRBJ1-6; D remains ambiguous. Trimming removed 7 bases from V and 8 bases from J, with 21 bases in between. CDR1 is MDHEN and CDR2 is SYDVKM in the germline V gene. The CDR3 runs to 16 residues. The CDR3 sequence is CASTSIFRNQDSPLHF. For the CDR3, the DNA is TGTGCCAGCACCTCCATATTCAGGAATCAAGATTCACCCCTCCACTTT.

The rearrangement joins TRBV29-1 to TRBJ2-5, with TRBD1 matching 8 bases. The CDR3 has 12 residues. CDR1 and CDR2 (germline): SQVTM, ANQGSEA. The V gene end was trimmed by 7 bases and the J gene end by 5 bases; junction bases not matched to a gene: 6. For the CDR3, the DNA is TGCAGCGCAACCACAGGGGGGGAGACCCAGTACTTC. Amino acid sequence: CSATTGGETQYF. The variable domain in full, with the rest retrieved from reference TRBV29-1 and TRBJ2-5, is SAVISQKPSRDICQRGTSLTIQCQVDSQVTMMFWYRQQPGQSLTLIATANQGSEATYESGFVIDKFPISRPNLTFSTLTVSNMSPEDSSIYLCSATTGGETQYFGPGTRLLVL.

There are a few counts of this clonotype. The CDR3 loop is CSAASGFNEQFF. The CDR3 bases are TGCAGTGCTGCGAGCGGGTTCAATGAGCAGTTCTTC. The chain combines TRBV20-1 with TRBJ2-1; the D gene is possibly TRBD2 (6 bases). The CDR3 is 12 amino acids. Germline V gives CDR1 DFQATT, CDR2 SNEGSKA (reference sequence). Trimming removed 5 bases at V and 6 bases at J, with 11 bases between.

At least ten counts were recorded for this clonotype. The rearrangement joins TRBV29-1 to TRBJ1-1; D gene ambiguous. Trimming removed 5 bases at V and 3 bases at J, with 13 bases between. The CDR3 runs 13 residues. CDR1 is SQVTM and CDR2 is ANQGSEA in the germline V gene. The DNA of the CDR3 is TGCAGCGTTAGAGTCCGCGAGGACACTGAAGCTTTCTTT. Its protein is CSVRVREDTEAFF.

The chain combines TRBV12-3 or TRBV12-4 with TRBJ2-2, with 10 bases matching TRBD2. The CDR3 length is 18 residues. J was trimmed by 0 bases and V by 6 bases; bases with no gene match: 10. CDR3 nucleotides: TGTGCCAGCAGCCCTGTACTAGCGGGGTCCCCGAACACCGGGGAGCTGTTTTTT. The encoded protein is CASSPVLAGSPNTGELFF.

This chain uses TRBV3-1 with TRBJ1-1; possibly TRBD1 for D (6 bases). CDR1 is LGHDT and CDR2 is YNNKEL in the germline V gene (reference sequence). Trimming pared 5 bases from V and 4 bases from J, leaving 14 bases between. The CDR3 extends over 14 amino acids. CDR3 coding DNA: TGTGCCAGCAGCTTGGGATGGGGGCTCACTGAAGCTTTCTTT. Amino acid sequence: CASSLGWGLTEAFF.

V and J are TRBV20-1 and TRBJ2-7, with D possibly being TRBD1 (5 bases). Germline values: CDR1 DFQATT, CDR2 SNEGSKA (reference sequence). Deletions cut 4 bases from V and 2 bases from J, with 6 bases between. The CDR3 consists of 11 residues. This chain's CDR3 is CSAKQAYEQYF. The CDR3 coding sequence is TGCAGTGCTAAACAGGCCTACGAGCAGTACTTC.

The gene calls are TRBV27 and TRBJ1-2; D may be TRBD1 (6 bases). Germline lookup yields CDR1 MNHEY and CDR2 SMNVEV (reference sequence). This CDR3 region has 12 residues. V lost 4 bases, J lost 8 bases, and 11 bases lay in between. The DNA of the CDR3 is TGTGCCAGCAGTTCACAGGGTTGGGGCTACACCTTC. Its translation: CASSSQGWGYTF.

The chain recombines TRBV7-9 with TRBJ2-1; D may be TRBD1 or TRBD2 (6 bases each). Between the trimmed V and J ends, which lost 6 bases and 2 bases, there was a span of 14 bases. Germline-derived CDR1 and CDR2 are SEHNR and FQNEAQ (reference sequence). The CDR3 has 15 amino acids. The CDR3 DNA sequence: TGTGCCAGCAGTTTAAGGGGGGCCACCTACAATGAGCAGTTCTTC. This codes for CASSLRGATYNEQFF.

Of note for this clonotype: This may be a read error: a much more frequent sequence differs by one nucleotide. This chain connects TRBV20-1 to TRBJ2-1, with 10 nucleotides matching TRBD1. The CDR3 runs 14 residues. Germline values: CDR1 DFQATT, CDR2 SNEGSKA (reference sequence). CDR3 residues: CSADHGTGVNEQVF. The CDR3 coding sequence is TGCAGTGCAGACCACGGGACAGGGGTCAATGAGCAGGTCTTC.

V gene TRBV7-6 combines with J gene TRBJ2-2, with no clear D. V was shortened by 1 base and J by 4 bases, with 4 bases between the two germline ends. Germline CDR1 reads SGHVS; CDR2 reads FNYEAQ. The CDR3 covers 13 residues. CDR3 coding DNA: TGTGCCAGCAGCTTAGACTCCACCGGGGAGCTGTTTTTT. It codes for CASSLDSTGELFF.

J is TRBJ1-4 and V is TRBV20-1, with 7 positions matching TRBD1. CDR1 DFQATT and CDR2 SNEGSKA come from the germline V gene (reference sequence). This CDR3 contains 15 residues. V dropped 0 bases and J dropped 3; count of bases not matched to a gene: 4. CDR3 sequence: CSARDTGVSNEKLFF. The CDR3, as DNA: TGCAGTGCTAGAGATACAGGGGTTTCTAATGAAAAACTGTTTTTT.

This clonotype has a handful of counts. The CDR3 sequence: CASSRDETETTDTQYF. In DNA form, the CDR3 reads TGTGCCAGCAGCCGAGATGAGACAGAGACCACAGATACGCAGTATTTT. The rearrangement uses TRBV5-8 and TRBJ2-3; the D gene is possibly TRBD1 (5 bases). Germline assignment: CDR1 SGHTS and CDR2 YDEGEE. The CDR3 has 16 amino acids. Deletions cut 4 bases from V and 2 bases from J, with 17 bases between. Based on the CDR3 plus reference TRBV5-8 and TRBJ2-3, the full variable domain is EAGVTQSPTHLIKTRGQQATLRCSPISGHTSVYWYQQALGLGLQFLLWYDEGEERNRGNFPPRFSGRQFPNYSSELNVNALELEDSALYLCASSRDETETTDTQYFGPGTRLTVL.

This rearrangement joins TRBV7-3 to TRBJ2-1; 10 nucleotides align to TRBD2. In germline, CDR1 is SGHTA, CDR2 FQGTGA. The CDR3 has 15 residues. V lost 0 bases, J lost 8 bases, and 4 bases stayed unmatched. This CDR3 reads CASSLTGLAMDEQFF. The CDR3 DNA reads TGTGCCAGCAGCTTAACGGGACTAGCGATGGATGAGCAGTTCTTC.

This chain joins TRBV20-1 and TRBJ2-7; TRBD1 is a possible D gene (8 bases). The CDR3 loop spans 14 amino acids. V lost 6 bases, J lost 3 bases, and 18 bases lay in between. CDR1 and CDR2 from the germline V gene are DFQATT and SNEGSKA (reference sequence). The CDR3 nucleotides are TGCAGTGCCTTTGGACAGGGAGGGATCTACGAGCAGTACTTC. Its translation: CSAFGQGGIYEQYF.

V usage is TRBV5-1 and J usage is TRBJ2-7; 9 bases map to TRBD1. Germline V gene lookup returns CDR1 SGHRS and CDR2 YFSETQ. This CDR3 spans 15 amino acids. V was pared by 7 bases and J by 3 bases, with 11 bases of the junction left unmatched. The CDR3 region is CASANLPGQGYEQYF. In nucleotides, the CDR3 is TGCGCCAGCGCCAACCTACCGGGACAGGGCTACGAGCAGTACTTC.

This CDR3 is CATSRGGELAKNIQYF. The CDR3 DNA reads TGTGCCACCAGCAGAGGGGGAGAACTAGCCAAAAACATTCAGTACTTC. The gene calls are TRBV15 and TRBJ2-4; tentative D call: TRBD2 (5 bases). The CDR3 is 16 amino acids. Trimming left V 1 base short and J 0 bases short, with 10 bases between. Germline V gives CDR1 LNHNV, CDR2 YYDKDF (reference sequence).

This CDR3 is CASRMTGFAGYTF. CDR3 in DNA: TGTGCCAGCAGGATGACAGGGTTCGCTGGCTACACCTTC. The chain combines TRBV27 with TRBJ1-2; 7 bases align to TRBD1. CDR1 and CDR2 from the germline V gene are MNHEY and SMNVEV (reference sequence). CDR3 length: 13 amino acids. Unmatched junction bases numbered 8, after V lost 6 bases and J lost 7 bases.

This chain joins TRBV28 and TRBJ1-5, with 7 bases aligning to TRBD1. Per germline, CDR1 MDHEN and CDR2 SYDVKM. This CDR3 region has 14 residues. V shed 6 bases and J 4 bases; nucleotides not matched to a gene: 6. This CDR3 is CASRSPGQNQPQHF. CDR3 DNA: TGTGCCAGCAGGTCTCCGGGACAGAATCAGCCCCAGCATTTT.

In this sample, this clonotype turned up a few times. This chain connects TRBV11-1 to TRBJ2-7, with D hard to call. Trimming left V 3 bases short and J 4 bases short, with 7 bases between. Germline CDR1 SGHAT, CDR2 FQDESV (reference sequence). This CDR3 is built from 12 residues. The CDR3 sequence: CASSFREYEQYF. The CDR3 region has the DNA TGTGCCAGCAGCTTCCGAGAATACGAGCAGTACTTC.

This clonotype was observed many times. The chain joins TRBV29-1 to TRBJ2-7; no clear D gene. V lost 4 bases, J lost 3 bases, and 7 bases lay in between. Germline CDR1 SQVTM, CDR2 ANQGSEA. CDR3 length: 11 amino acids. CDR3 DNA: TGCAGCGTTGCTCGGAGCTACGAGCAGTACTTC. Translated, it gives CSVARSYEQYF.

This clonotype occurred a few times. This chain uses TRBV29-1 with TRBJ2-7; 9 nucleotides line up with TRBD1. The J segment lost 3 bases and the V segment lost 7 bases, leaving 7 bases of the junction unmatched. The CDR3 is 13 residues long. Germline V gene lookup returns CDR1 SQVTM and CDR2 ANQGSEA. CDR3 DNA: TGCAGCGCCGGGGGACAGGGCGACTACGAGCAGTACTTC. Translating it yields CSAGGQGDYEQYF.